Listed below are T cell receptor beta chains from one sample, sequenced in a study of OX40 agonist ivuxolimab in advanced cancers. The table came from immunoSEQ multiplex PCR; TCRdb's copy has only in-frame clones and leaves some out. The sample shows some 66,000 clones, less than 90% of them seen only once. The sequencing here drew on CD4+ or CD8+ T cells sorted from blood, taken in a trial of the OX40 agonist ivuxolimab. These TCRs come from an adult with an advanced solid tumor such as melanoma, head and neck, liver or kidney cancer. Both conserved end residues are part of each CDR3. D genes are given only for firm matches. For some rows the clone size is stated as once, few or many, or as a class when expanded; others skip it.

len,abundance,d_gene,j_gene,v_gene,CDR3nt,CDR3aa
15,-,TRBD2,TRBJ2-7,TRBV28,TGTGCCAGCTCGATTTACGGGACTACTTCCTACGAGCAGTACTTC,CASSIYGTTSYEQYF
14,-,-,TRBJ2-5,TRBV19,TGTGCCAGTAGTATAGATAACGGTAGGGAGACCCAGTACTTC,CASSIDNGRETQYF
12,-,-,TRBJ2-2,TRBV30,TGTGCCTGGAGTTCCCAGCCCGGGGAGCTGTTTTTT,CAWSSQPGELFF
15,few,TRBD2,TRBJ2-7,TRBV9,TGTGCCAGCAGCGTAGCTAGCGGGAGAGGTGGCGAGCAGTACTTC,CASSVASGRGGEQYF
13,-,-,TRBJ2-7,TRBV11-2,TGTGCCAGCAGCTTAGACGGGAACTACGAGCAGTACTTC,CASSLDGNYEQYF
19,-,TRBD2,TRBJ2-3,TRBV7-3,TGTGCCAGCAGCCCCCGGGACATAAACAGAGCGGGAGAGTTAGATACGCAGTATTTT,CASSPRDINRAGELDTQYF
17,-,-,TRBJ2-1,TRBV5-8,TGTGCCAGCAGCCTGCCCCGGGTGACCTCATCCTACAATGAGCAGTTCTTC,CASSLPRVTSSYNEQFF
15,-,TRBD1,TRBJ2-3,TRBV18,TGTGCCAGCTCACCGATGACAGGGGGCACAGATACGCAGTATTTT,CASSPMTGGTDTQYF
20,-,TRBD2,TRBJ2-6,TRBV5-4,TGTGCCAGCAGTTTACCGGGACTAGCTCTGGGGTTCTCTGGGGCCAACGTCCTGACTTTC,CASSLPGLALGFSGANVLTF
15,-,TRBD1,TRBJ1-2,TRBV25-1,TGTGCCAGCAGCCCGCCGGGACAGGGTATCTATGGCTACACCTTC,CASSPPGQGIYGYTF
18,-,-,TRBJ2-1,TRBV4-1,TGCGCCAGCAGCCAAGCTAACCTGATCGGCGCGAGCTACAATGAGCAGTTCTTC,CASSQANLIGASYNEQFF
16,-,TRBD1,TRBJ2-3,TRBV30,TGTGCCTGGAGTGTAGGAGGACAGGGGATACCAGATACGCAGTATTTT,CAWSVGGQGIPDTQYF
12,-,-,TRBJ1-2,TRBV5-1,TGCGCCAGCAGCGAGGACGACTATGGCTACACCTTC,CASSEDDYGYTF
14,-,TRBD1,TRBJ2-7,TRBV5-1,TGCGCCAGCAAGTTAACAGGGGTCTCCTACGAGCAGTACTTC,CASKLTGVSYEQYF
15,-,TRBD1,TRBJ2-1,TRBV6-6,TGTGCCAGCAGTTACTCCGGGACAGGGGGCTTTGAGCAGTTCTTC,CASSYSGTGGFEQFF
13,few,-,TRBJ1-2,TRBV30,TGTGCCTGGAGTGGTCAGCACAACTATGGCTACACCTTC,CAWSGQHNYGYTF
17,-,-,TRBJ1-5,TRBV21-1,TGTGCCAGCCGCATGTCGATCAGACCATTTGTCAATCAGCCCCAGCATTTT,CASRMSIRPFVNQPQHF
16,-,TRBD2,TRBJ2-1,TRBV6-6,TGTGCCAGCTGGACTAGCGGGATCACTACGGACAATGAGCAGTTCTTC,CASWTSGITTDNEQFF
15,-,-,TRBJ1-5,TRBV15,TGTGCCACAGGGTTGGGGCACTATAGCAATCAGCCCCAGCATTTT,CATGLGHYSNQPQHF
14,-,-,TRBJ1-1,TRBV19,TGTGCCAGTAGTATAGATTCGGACCTCACTGAAGCTTTCTTT,CASSIDSDLTEAFF
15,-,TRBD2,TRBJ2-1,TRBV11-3,TGTGCCAGCAGCCGTGGGGCGGGGGAACAGGATGAGCAGTTCTTC,CASSRGAGEQDEQFF
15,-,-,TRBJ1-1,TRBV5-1,TGCGCCAGCAGCTTGGCAGGGGTTGGAGACACTGAAGCTTTCTTT,CASSLAGVGDTEAFF
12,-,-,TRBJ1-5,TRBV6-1,TGTGCCAGCAGTGATAGTAATCAGCCCCAGCATTTT,CASSDSNQPQHF
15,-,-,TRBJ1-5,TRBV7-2,TGTGCCAGCAGCCGGGGATGGGCCAGCAATCAGCCCCAGCATTTT,CASSRGWASNQPQHF
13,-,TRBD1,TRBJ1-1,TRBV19,TGTGCCAGTAGTGTAACCGGGACAGTTGAAGCTTTCTTT,CASSVTGTVEAFF
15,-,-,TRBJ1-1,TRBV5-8,TGTGCCAGCAGCTTGGATTCGCTCAGGGGCACTGAAGCTTTCTTT,CASSLDSLRGTEAFF
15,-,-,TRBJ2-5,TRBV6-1,TGTGCCAGCAGTGAAAATATTTTGGGACGAGAGACCCAGTACTTC,CASSENILGRETQYF
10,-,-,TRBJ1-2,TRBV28,TGTGCCAGCAGTTTATGTAGACAGCTTTTC,CASSLCRQLF
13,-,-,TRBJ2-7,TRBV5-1,TGCGCCAGCAGCGCGGGACAGATCTACGAGCAGTACTTC,CASSAGQIYEQYF